This TCR beta chain derives from a study of CXCR3-negative and CXCR3-positive naive CD8 T cells. For this clonotype: Its antigen is currently unknown.

Whole-study findings and limits: Upon cryopreservation, CXCR3 expression partially decreased, and most assays used fresh PBMCs. TRB CDR3s were more hydrophobic in CXCR3-positive than in CXCR3-negative naive cells.

In preparing the TRB cDNA libraries, 5' RACE with UMI labels was used. Using the 5' RACE reads, TCRdb records one entry per CDR3 protein without DNA. Across several thousand distinct CDR3 sequences, the top ten clones capture just under 2% of the sample. Germline CDR1 is MNHEY and CDR2 is SVGEGT. The CDR3 length is 17 residues. This sequence was found in a human donor in good health. Some clones in this sample may be carry-over from other donors' samples. Sequenced: naive CXCR3- CD8+ T cells from blood. Documented subset: CD45RO-CCR7+CD27+CD95- naive CD8+ T cells lacking CXCR3 (TNR3-). This chain links TRBV6-2 or TRBV6-3 with TRBJ2-2; TCRdb calls TRBD2, which cannot be checked without DNA. The CDR3: CASSYDPGLVNTGELFF.